A selection of T cell receptor beta chains follows, all from one sample in a study of metastatic and nonmetastatic thyroid tumors. TCRdb recomputed clones from the PCR reads via MiXCR. Among 20,000 to 25,000 clones listed, approximately 20% were seen once. Sequences were obtained from blood. Source of these receptors: a female donor with papillary thyroid cancer or a benign thyroid nodule (not recorded which). Some clones in this sample may be carry-over from other donors' samples. CDR3s include the opening cysteine and the closing phenylalanine or tryptophan. A D gene is named only where the DNA matches it firmly. Clone size is not always given. Where it is, it says once, few, many or a class for expanded clones.

V: TRBV3-1; D: .; J: TRBJ1-6; size: .; DNA: TGTGCCAGCAGCCAAGACGACAGGAAAAATTCACCCCTCCACTTT; CDR3: CASSQDDRKNSPLHF
V: TRBV6-1; D: .; J: TRBJ2-7; size: medium-sized; DNA: TGTGCCAGCAGACCGGCCGGCTACGAGCAGTACTTC; CDR3: CASRPAGYEQYF
V: TRBV4-1; D: .; J: TRBJ2-2; size: many; DNA: TGCGCCAGCAGTTTCGGACACCGATTGGGCACCGGGGAGCTGTTTTTT; CDR3: CASSFGHRLGTGELFF
V: TRBV6-1; D: TRBD2; J: TRBJ2-7; size: few; DNA: TGTGCCAGCAGTACCGGGACTAGCGGATCCTACGAGCAGTACTTC; CDR3: CASSTGTSGSYEQYF
V: TRBV19; D: .; J: TRBJ1-6; size: few; DNA: TGTGCCAGTAGCGTATCCGGGACGGGGATCTCCTATAATTCACCCCTCCACTTT; CDR3: CASSVSGTGISYNSPLHF
V: TRBV12-3/TRBV12-4; D: .; J: TRBJ1-1; size: many; DNA: TGTGCCAGCAGGCTACAGGTTAACACTGAAGCTTTCTTT; CDR3: CASRLQVNTEAFF
V: TRBV18; D: .; J: TRBJ1-3; size: few; DNA: TGTGCCAGCTCAGCGGGGACGGCCCAGGGAAACACCATATATTTT; CDR3: CASSAGTAQGNTIYF
V: TRBV27; D: .; J: TRBJ1-1; size: few; DNA: TGTGCCAGCACATCACGGAACACTGAAGCTTTCTTT; CDR3: CASTSRNTEAFF
V: TRBV4-3; D: TRBD1; J: TRBJ2-2; size: many; DNA: TGCGCCAGCAGCCAATATAGGACAGGGGGCATCACCGGGGAGCTGTTTTTT; CDR3: CASSQYRTGGITGELFF
V: TRBV10-1; D: TRBD2; J: TRBJ2-3; size: many; DNA: TGCGCCAGCATGGTCGGACTAGCGGGAGCAAGTACGCAGTATTTT; CDR3: CASMVGLAGASTQYF
V: TRBV18; D: TRBD2; J: TRBJ2-1; size: .; DNA: TGTGCCAGCTCACTTGGACTAGCGGGAGAGGGGAATGAGCAGTTCTTC; CDR3: CASSLGLAGEGNEQFF
V: TRBV12-3/TRBV12-4; D: .; J: TRBJ2-1; size: many; DNA: TGTGCCAGCAGTTCAGCGAGCTCCTACAATGAGCAGTTCTTC; CDR3: CASSSASSYNEQFF
V: TRBV6-1; D: .; J: TRBJ2-7; size: few; DNA: TGTGCCAGCAGTGAATCGAAGTACGAGCAGTACTTC; CDR3: CASSESKYEQYF
V: TRBV5-8; D: .; J: TRBJ1-5; size: many; DNA: TGTGCCAGCAGCAAGGACCTCAATCAGCCCCAGCATTTT; CDR3: CASSKDLNQPQHF
V: TRBV7-2; D: .; J: TRBJ1-5; size: .; DNA: TGTGCCAGCAGTCGTGGGTGGTCGCCGGATCCCCAGCATTTT; CDR3: CASSRGWSPDPQHF
V: TRBV7-3; D: .; J: TRBJ2-1; size: .; DNA: TGTGCCAGCAGCCAGGGACTCGACGGGGATGAGCAGTTCTTC; CDR3: CASSQGLDGDEQFF
V: TRBV6-1; D: .; J: TRBJ1-2; size: few; DNA: TGTGCCAGCAGTGATTCCCAAAACTATGGCTACACCTTC; CDR3: CASSDSQNYGYTF
V: TRBV9; D: .; J: TRBJ2-1; size: many; DNA: TGTGCCAGCAGCGTAGGGGGCGCCTCCTACAATGAGCAGTTCTTC; CDR3: CASSVGGASYNEQFF
V: TRBV6-1; D: .; J: TRBJ2-2; size: many; DNA: TGTGCCAGCAGCTATTCAAGTGTCTCCACCGGGGAGCTGTTTTTT; CDR3: CASSYSSVSTGELFF
V: TRBV13; D: TRBD1; J: TRBJ2-7; size: .; DNA: TGTGCCAGCAGACAACAGGGGCCTCCCTCCTACGAGCAGTACTTC; CDR3: CASRQQGPPSYEQYF
V: TRBV4-3; D: TRBD1; J: TRBJ2-2; size: many; DNA: TGCGCCAGCAGCCAATTGACAGGGAGTTACACCGGGGAGCTGTTTTTT; CDR3: CASSQLTGSYTGELFF
V: TRBV15; D: TRBD2; J: TRBJ2-1; size: many; DNA: TGTGCCACCAGCAGAGATTTGGCTAGCGGCAGCTCCTACAATGAGCAGTTCTTC; CDR3: CATSRDLASGSSYNEQFF
V: TRBV20-1; D: .; J: TRBJ2-3; size: many; DNA: TGCAGTGCTAAGCCTTCGAGGCAGAGCACAGATACGCAGTATTTT; CDR3: CSAKPSRQSTDTQYF
V: TRBV12-3/TRBV12-4; D: .; J: TRBJ1-2; size: .; DNA: TGTGCCAGCAGCCTACCCGTGGACCTGAATAACTATGGCTACACCTTC; CDR3: CASSLPVDLNNYGYTF
V: TRBV10-3; D: .; J: TRBJ2-7; size: many; DNA: TGTGCCATCAGTGAGTCGCAGAGGGCCTCCTACGAGCAGTACTTC; CDR3: CAISESQRASYEQYF
V: TRBV6-1; D: .; J: TRBJ2-1; size: .; DNA: TGTGCTTGTGGGGGTCGGCTATTGGGATTATTTGAGTTCTTC; CDR3: CACGGRLLGLFEFF
V: TRBV7-3; D: .; J: TRBJ2-7; size: .; DNA: TGTGCCAGCAGCTTAGGTCTGGAGCGGAGCGAGCAGTACTTC; CDR3: CASSLGLERSEQYF
V: TRBV19; D: .; J: TRBJ1-2; size: medium-sized; DNA: TGTGCCACGAACACGGTGGGAGGCTACACCTTC; CDR3: CATNTVGGYTF
V: TRBV30; D: .; J: TRBJ1-1; size: few; DNA: TGTGCCTGGAGTGTTACACAAGGATACACTGAAGCTTTCTTT; CDR3: CAWSVTQGYTEAFF
V: TRBV5-1; D: .; J: TRBJ1-1; size: .; DNA: TGCGCCAGCAGCTTGGTTGGGGGCGAAATCATAGGAAACACTGAAGCTTTCTTT; CDR3: CASSLVGGEIIGNTEAFF
V: TRBV5-5; D: .; J: TRBJ1-4; size: many; DNA: TGTGCCAGCAGCTCCCGGACAGATCTTGAAAAACTGTTTTTT; CDR3: CASSSRTDLEKLFF
V: TRBV30; D: .; J: TRBJ2-7; size: .; DNA: TGTGCCTGGAGTGTAGGGGACGAGCAGTACTTC; CDR3: CAWSVGDEQYF
V: TRBV11-3; D: .; J: TRBJ2-2; size: .; DNA: TGTGCCAGCAGCTTAGAAGTGAACACCGGGGAGCTGTTTTTT; CDR3: CASSLEVNTGELFF
V: TRBV5-1; D: .; J: TRBJ2-2; size: many; DNA: TGCGCCAGCAGCTTGGGATCCGCCCCCGGGGAGCTGTTTTTT; CDR3: CASSLGSAPGELFF
V: TRBV19; D: .; J: TRBJ1-2; size: .; DNA: TGTGCCAGTAATGAGGAAACAGGGTATGGCTACACCTTC; CDR3: CASNEETGYGYTF
V: TRBV9; D: .; J: TRBJ1-6; size: many; DNA: TGTGCCAGCAGCGTAACGGACAACAATTCACCCCTCCACTTT; CDR3: CASSVTDNNSPLHF
V: TRBV6-5; D: .; J: TRBJ2-2; size: .; DNA: TGTGCCAGCAGTTACGTCGAGGGGGCCGGGGAGCTGTTTTTT; CDR3: CASSYVEGAGELFF
V: TRBV28; D: .; J: TRBJ2-3; size: few; DNA: TGTGCCAGCATCGACGCCGCAGATACGCAGTATTTT; CDR3: CASIDAADTQYF
V: TRBV18; D: TRBD1; J: TRBJ1-2; size: many; DNA: TGTGCCAGCTCACCCACGACAGGGAACGGCTACACCTTC; CDR3: CASSPTTGNGYTF
V: TRBV10-3; D: .; J: TRBJ1-6; size: many; DNA: TGTGCCATCGCCGGGGGGGTTGGCTATAATTCACCCCTCCACTTT; CDR3: CAIAGGVGYNSPLHF
V: TRBV19; D: TRBD1; J: TRBJ1-5; size: many; DNA: TGTGCCAGTATGCTGGGACAGGATCGAGTTTATAGCAATCAGCCCCAGCATTTT; CDR3: CASMLGQDRVYSNQPQHF
V: TRBV29-1; D: .; J: TRBJ1-1; size: many; DNA: TGCAGCTACGGGGCACGGAACACTGAAGCTTTCTTT; CDR3: CSYGARNTEAFF